One sample yielded the 27 T cell receptor beta chains listed below, sequenced in a study of regulatory T cells in long-lasting Graves disease. iRepertoire HTBI primers and Arm-PCR of CDR3 regions built TCR beta libraries. TCRdb reprocessed the multiplex PCR reads via MiXCR and lists one record per CDR3 protein. The sample contains hundreds of thousands of distinct CDR3 sequences, 13% of which appear only once. Time point reported: newly diagnosed GD, antithyroid drugs for less than 3 months. The TCR library used RNA extracted from PBMCs. The same sample was also studied in work on T cells in Graves' hyperthyroidism and ophthalmopathy.

The sequencing here drew on peripheral blood mononuclear cells (PBMCs), taken at new diagnosis, from a patient treated with antithyroid drugs. All receptors come from a man aged 30 to 39 with Graves disease.

At least ten counts were recorded for this clonotype. At one boundary the junction diverges from the germline segment, which might be a read error. The chain joins TRBV5-1 to TRBJ1-1; tentative D call: TRBD1 (5 bases). The CDR3 runs to 13 residues. Germline V gene sequence: CDR1 SGHRS, CDR2 YFSETQ. The CDR3 DNA reads as TGTGCCAGCAGTACCACAGGGAACACTGAAGCTTTCTTT. The encoded protein is CASSTTGNTEAFF. The full variable domain, its missing parts supplied by reference TRBV5-1 and TRBJ1-1, is KAGVTQTPRYLIKTRGQQVTLSCSPISGHRSVSWYQQTPGQGLQFLFEYFSETQRNKGNFPGRFSGRQFSNSRSEMNVSTLELGDSALYLCASSTTGNTEAFFGQGTRLTVV.

The chain couples TRBV7-2 to TRBJ2-7; 13 nucleotides align to TRBD2. V was pared by 5 bases and J by 6 bases, with 4 bases of the junction left unmatched. Germline CDR1 reads SGHTA; CDR2 reads FQGNSA. The CDR3 has 14 amino acids. The DNA of the CDR3 is TGTGCCAGCAGCCAGGGACTAGCGGGACTCGAGCAGTACTTC. Its translation is CASSQGLAGLEQYF.

This clonotype was counted many times. V gene TRBV15 combines with J gene TRBJ2-1; 7 nucleotides line up with TRBD2. Germline V gene lookup returns CDR1 LNHNV and CDR2 YYDKDF (reference sequence). This CDR3 has 16 residues. With V trimmed by 1 base and J by 5 bases, 8 bases remained unmatched. The CDR3: CATSRAPNLADNEQFF. DNA of the CDR3: TGTGCCACCAGCAGAGCCCCGAACCTAGCGGACAATGAGCAGTTCTTC.

The chain carries TRBV5-1 and TRBJ1-5, with 11 bases fitting TRBD1. The CDR3 covers 14 residues. The germline CDR1 and CDR2 sequences are SGHRS and YFSETQ. J was trimmed by 7 bases and V by 4 bases; bases with no gene match: 4. The CDR3 nucleotides are TGCGCCAGCAGCGTGGGACAGGGGGACCAGCCCCAGCATTTT. This gives the protein CASSVGQGDQPQHF. The variable domain in full, completed from reference TRBV5-1 and TRBJ1-5, reads KAGVTQTPRYLIKTRGQQVTLSCSPISGHRSVSWYQQTPGQGLQFLFEYFSETQRNKGNFPGRFSGRQFSNSRSEMNVSTLELGDSALYLCASSVGQGDQPQHFGDGTRLSIL.

This clonotype was seen ten or more times. This chain uses TRBV13 with TRBJ2-1; D is unresolved. V was trimmed by 1 base and J by 10 bases, leaving 14 bases between them. CDR1 is PRHDT, CDR2 FYEKMQ, per germline (reference sequence). The CDR3 consists of 14 residues. The CDR3 protein is CASSLEVGEEEQFF. The CDR3 coding sequence is TGTGCCAGCAGCTTAGAAGTCGGAGAGGAAGAGCAGTTCTTC.

In its sample, this clonotype was seen a few times. J is TRBJ2-3 and V is TRBV4-1, with no clear D. V lost 0 bases and J 1 base, leaving 11 bases between the germline ends. The V gene's germline CDR1 is MGHRA and CDR2 YSYEKL. CDR3 size: 16 residues. The CDR3 region has the DNA TGCGCCAGCAGCCAAGAGATTTACGTGGGCACAGATACGCAGTATTTT. Encoded protein: CASSQEIYVGTDTQYF.

This clonotype was found many times. The DNA for the CDR3 is TGTGCCAGCAGTACTAGCGGGTACGTGTCTAACGAGCAGTACTTC. Translated: CASSTSGYVSNEQYF. The chain uses TRBV2 and TRBJ2-7; TRBD2 agrees at 9 bases. V lost 5 bases and J lost 5; bases outside the gene matches: 10. The CDR3 is 15 amino acids. CDR1 is SNHLY, CDR2 FYNNEI, per germline.

About this clonotype: A much larger clonotype is one base distant, so this may be a read error. The rearrangement joins TRBV24-1 to TRBJ1-5; D might be TRBD1 (5 bases). This CDR3 has 19 residues. Germline V gene sequence: CDR1 KGHDR, CDR2 SFDVKD. This CDR3 is CATSEGRRQPPYSNQPQQF. The CDR3 DNA is TGTGCCACCAGTGAGGGGAGGAGACAGCCCCCTTATAGCAATCAGCCCCAGCAGTTT.

There are many counts of this clonotype. CDR3 loop: CASSYEAHTEAFF. The DNA of the CDR3 is TGTGCCAGCAGTTACGAGGCGCACACTGAAGCTTTCTTT. The chain carries TRBV6-2 or TRBV6-3 and TRBJ1-1; the D is unclear. Per germline, CDR1 MNHEY and CDR2 SVGEGT. The CDR3 length is 13 residues. The V gene lost 2 bases and the J gene lost 3 bases, with 7 bases spanning the gap.

This clonotype was observed at least ten times. The V gene is TRBV20-1, the J gene TRBJ1-4; 7 positions agree with TRBD1. Trimming at V came to 7 bases and at J to 8 bases, leaving 10 bases not matched to a gene. CDR3 length: 13 amino acids. Germline CDR1 reads DFQATT; CDR2 reads SNEGSKA (reference sequence). The CDR3 sequence is CSVGGRFQEKLFF. DNA of the CDR3: TGCAGTGTAGGGGGCAGGTTTCAGGAAAAACTGTTTTTT.

This clonotype was counted at least ten times. The chain is built from TRBV20-1 and TRBJ2-7; the D call may be TRBD1 or TRBD2 (5 bases each). The CDR3 runs 13 residues. Trimming pared 0 bases from V and 5 bases from J, leaving 11 bases between. Germline CDR1 reads DFQATT; CDR2 reads SNEGSKA (reference sequence). Here the CDR3 DNA reads TGCAGTGCTAGAGATACGGGGCGGGACGAGCAGTACTTC. This gives the protein CSARDTGRDEQYF.

This clonotype was detected ten times or more. The chain combines TRBV7-9 with TRBJ1-5; D gene ambiguous. CDR3 length equals 13 residues. Germline V CDR1 and CDR2: SEHNR, FQNEAQ (reference sequence). V lost 5 bases to trimming and J lost 8 bases, with 13 bases between them. CDR3 sequence: CASSRGSSEPQHF. Written as DNA, the CDR3 is TGTGCCAGCAGCCGCGGTTCGAGTGAGCCCCAGCATTTT.

In its sample, this clonotype was seen a few times. The chain has TRBV5-1 and TRBJ2-5; 11 bases are shared with TRBD2. V gave up 0 bases and J gave up 5 bases; unmatched junction bases: 6. CDR3 length equals 16 residues. Germline lookup yields CDR1 SGHRS and CDR2 YFSETQ. In DNA form, the CDR3 reads TGCGCCAGCAGCTTGGTACTAGCGGGAGCAAGCGAGACCCAGTACTTC. Protein: CASSLVLAGASETQYF. Complete variable domain (other parts from reference TRBV5-1 and TRBJ2-5): KAGVTQTPRYLIKTRGQQVTLSCSPISGHRSVSWYQQTPGQGLQFLFEYFSETQRNKGNFPGRFSGRQFSNSRSEMNVSTLELGDSALYLCASSLVLAGASETQYFGPGTRLLVL.

This clonotype was observed a handful of times. The rearrangement joins TRBV28 to TRBJ1-2, with D tentatively TRBD1 (5 bases). The CDR3 totals 15 residues. Germline V gene data show CDR1 as MDHEN and CDR2 as SYDVKM. Trimming pared 4 bases from V and 1 base from J, leaving 13 bases between. CDR3 in amino acids: CASSSAGTRNYGYTF. The CDR3, as DNA: TGTGCCAGCAGTTCTGCCGGGACGCGTAACTATGGCTACACCTTC.

This clonotype was detected ten times or more. The chain combines TRBV9 with TRBJ1-2; the D is unclear. CDR1 and CDR2 (germline): SGDLS, YYNGEE. Between the trimmed V and J ends, which lost 3 bases and 4 bases, there was a span of 10 bases. The CDR3 is 13 residues long. The CDR3 DNA reads as TGTGCCAGCAGCGCCACGGATTCCTATGGCTACACCTTC. Protein sequence: CASSATDSYGYTF. Full variable domain (outside the CDR3, taken from reference TRBV9 and TRBJ1-2): DSGVTQTPKHLITATGQRVTLRCSPRSGDLSVYWYQQSLDQGLQFLIQYYNGEERAKGNILERFSAQQFPDLHSELNLSSLELGDSALYFCASSATDSYGYTFGSGTRLTVV.

In its sample, this clonotype was seen a few times. The chain employs TRBV20-1 and TRBJ2-3, with D perhaps matching TRBD2 (5 bases). Near its end, the DNA agrees better with TRBJ2-5, so the J call may be wrong. Germline V gene data show CDR1 as DFQATT and CDR2 as SNEGSKA (reference sequence). The CDR3 totals 15 residues. The CDR3 region has the DNA TGCAGTGCTAGGGAGGTAGCCATCGCCGGGGAGACCCAGTACTTC. This gives the protein CSAREVAIAGETQYF.

This clonotype was counted at least ten times. The chain joins TRBV7-8 to TRBJ2-5; D is unclear. Deletions cut 5 bases from V and 5 bases from J, with 12 bases between. Germline loops: CDR1 SGHVS, CDR2 FQNEAQ. The CDR3 is 13 amino acids. CDR3 sequence (DNA): TGTGCCAGCAGCCTGGCTGGGTGGGAGACCCAGTACTTC. It encodes CASSLAGWETQYF. The variable domain in full, completed from reference TRBV7-8 and TRBJ2-5, reads GAGVSQSPRYKVAKRGQDVALRCDPISGHVSLFWYQQALGQGPEFLTYFQNEAQLDKSGLPSDRFFAERPEGSVSTLKIQRTQQEDSAVYLCASSLAGWETQYFGPGTRLLVL.

In this sample, this clonotype turned up many times. V gene TRBV20-1 combines with J gene TRBJ1-1; D call uncertain. V lost 3 bases and J lost 0, with 14 bases in between. CDR1 is DFQATT, CDR2 SNEGSKA, per germline (reference sequence). CDR3 length equals 15 residues. CDR3 nucleotides: TGCAGTGCTAGGGACCTTGCGGCCCTGAACACTGAAGCTTTCTTT. It codes for CSARDLAALNTEAFF.

This clonotype showed up many times. The rearrangement uses TRBV29-1 and TRBJ2-5; TRBD2 aligns across 7 bases. CDR1 SQVTM and CDR2 ANQGSEA come from the germline V gene. The V segment lost 7 bases and the J segment 4 bases; nucleotides outside the gene matches: 3. This CDR3 has 11 residues. The CDR3 coding sequence is TGCAGCGGATGGGGGGGAGAGACCCAGTACTTC. Translation: CSGWGGETQYF. Variable domain in full (rest from reference TRBV29-1 and TRBJ2-5): SAVISQKPSRDICQRGTSLTIQCQVDSQVTMMFWYRQQPGQSLTLIATANQGSEATYESGFVIDKFPISRPNLTFSTLTVSNMSPEDSSIYLCSGWGGETQYFGPGTRLLVL.

In DNA form, the CDR3 reads TGCAGTGAAAAAGTTTTTGCGGGATGGGGTGAGCAGTTCTTC. Encoded protein: CSEKVFAGWGEQFF. The chain has TRBV20-1 and TRBJ2-1; D is possibly TRBD2 (6 bases). In germline, CDR1 is DFQATT, CDR2 SNEGSKA (reference sequence). Trimming pared 7 bases from V and 9 bases from J, leaving 22 bases between. This CDR3 is built from 14 residues.

The J gene is TRBJ1-5, the V gene TRBV20-1; D remains ambiguous. Trimming removed 4 bases from V and 7 bases from J, with 14 bases in between. The CDR3 covers 13 residues. CDR1 is DFQATT and CDR2 is SNEGSKA in the germline V gene (reference sequence). The CDR3 DNA sequence: TGCAGTGCTAAGGGAAGCCATTCCCAGCCCCAGCATTTT. Protein: CSAKGSHSQPQHF.

This clonotype was seen ten or more times. The genes are TRBV30 and TRBJ2-5, with TRBD2 matching 7 bases. This CDR3 comprises 12 residues. The V gene's germline CDR1 is GTSNPN and CDR2 SVGIG (reference sequence). Trimming at V came to 1 base and at J to 10 bases, leaving 6 bases not matched to a gene. This CDR3 reads CAWSAGPGGQYF. The CDR3 bases are TGTGCCTGGAGTGCGGGCCCGGGAGGCCAGTACTTC.

In this sample, this clonotype turned up a few times. The chain links TRBV20-1 to TRBJ2-7; TRBD2 might be the D (6 bases). With 0 bases removed from V and 6 bases from J, the gap between germline ends came to 15 bases. CDR1 DFQATT and CDR2 SNEGSKA come from the germline V gene (reference sequence). There are 14 residues in the CDR3. The CDR3 loop reads CSARDRETRSEQYF. CDR3 nucleotides: TGCAGTGCTAGAGATCGGGAGACTAGGAGCGAGCAGTACTTC.

This clonotype occurred a few times. V is TRBV9 and J is TRBJ2-1; 13 nucleotides agree with TRBD2. The CDR3 covers 17 residues. Germline-derived CDR1 and CDR2 are SGDLS and YYNGEE. V was clipped by 0 bases and J by 5 bases; unmatched bases: 5. DNA for the CDR3: TGTGCCAGCAGCGTAGAGGGCGGGACTAGCGGGAACAATGAGCAGTTCTTC. Its translation: CASSVEGGTSGNNEQFF.

Only a few counts were recorded for this clonotype. The J gene is TRBJ2-7, the V gene TRBV29-1, with 7 bases identical to TRBD2. The CDR3 runs 15 residues. Per germline, CDR1 SQVTM and CDR2 ANQGSEA. The J segment lost 5 bases and the V segment lost 1 base, leaving 11 bases of the junction unmatched. The CDR3 protein is CSVEGPGLVSHEQYF. In DNA form, the CDR3 reads TGCAGCGTTGAAGGTCCAGGACTAGTTTCCCACGAGCAGTACTTC.

There are many counts of this clonotype. The J gene is TRBJ2-7, the V gene TRBV19; 7 positions agree with TRBD2. From germline, CDR1 is LNHDA and CDR2 SQIVND (reference sequence). The CDR3 covers 14 residues. Trimming cost V 3 bases and J 6 bases; bases outside gene matches: 8. The CDR3 DNA is TGTGCCAGTAGTATCGGGCGGGAGAAGGGCGAGCAGTACTTC. Encoded protein: CASSIGREKGEQYF.

The V gene is TRBV11-2, the J gene TRBJ2-7, with D perhaps TRBD1 (6 bases). CDR3 length: 13 amino acids. The V and J ends lost 5 bases and 7 bases respectively, with 15 bases between them. Looked up from germline, CDR1 is SGHAT and CDR2 is FQNNGV. The CDR3 loop is CASSEGTPWEQYF. As DNA, the CDR3 is TGTGCCAGCAGCGAAGGGACACCGTGGGAGCAGTACTTC.